A selection of T cell receptor beta chains follows, all from one sample in a study of technical replicates of blood from a few donors. Sequencing was performed with immunoSEQ multiplex PCR; in TCRdb, only in-frame clones are kept and a portion is missing. The sample includes more than 80,000 clones, around 93% of them seen just once. Material: T cells isolated from PBMCs. The receptor set was obtained from a human donor in good health. The conserved cysteine and the conserved F or W are not part of the CDR3 here. The order of the fields is CDR3 protein, J gene, D gene, V gene. A D gene is named only where the DNA matches it firmly.

CDR3: ASSIMRASGRQNNEQF
J: TRBJ2-1
D: TRBD2
V: TRBV19

CDR3: ASSQKQVPNEQF
J: TRBJ2-1
D: -
V: TRBV6-5

CDR3: ASSLRARVEKLF
J: TRBJ1-4
D: -
V: TRBV11-2

CDR3: ASSQDIASGPYYNEQF
J: TRBJ2-1
D: TRBD2
V: TRBV4-3

CDR3: ASSLPGQGDYGYT
J: TRBJ1-2
D: TRBD1
V: TRBV5-4

CDR3: AWKRPQENTEAF
J: TRBJ1-1
D: -
V: TRBV30

CDR3: ASSFVDNEQF
J: TRBJ2-1
D: -
V: TRBV5-5

CDR3: SVKGQRVPGYT
J: TRBJ1-2
D: TRBD1
V: TRBV29-1

CDR3: ATTGAGDTEAF
J: TRBJ1-1
D: -
V: TRBV7-2

CDR3: ASSIELAGEGEKLF
J: TRBJ1-4
D: -
V: TRBV19

CDR3: ASSVNTEAF
J: TRBJ1-1
D: -
V: TRBV19

CDR3: ASSLPGTGGNSSKSQETQY
J: TRBJ2-5
D: TRBD1
V: TRBV28

CDR3: ASSHGGTNTEAF
J: TRBJ1-1
D: -
V: TRBV4-1

CDR3: ASSVFGTGGPDTQY
J: TRBJ2-3
D: TRBD1
V: TRBV9

CDR3: ASSTSGIRTEAF
J: TRBJ1-1
D: -
V: TRBV19

CDR3: ASSLSPHTDTQY
J: TRBJ2-3
D: -
V: TRBV27

CDR3: AISEPIARGRRNTEAF
J: TRBJ1-1
D: -
V: TRBV10-3

CDR3: ASNMDREVDEQY
J: TRBJ2-7
D: TRBD1
V: TRBV7-8

CDR3: ASSLHSNGANVLT
J: TRBJ2-6
D: -
V: TRBV28

CDR3: AIKDDRPYEQY
J: TRBJ2-7
D: -
V: TRBV10-3